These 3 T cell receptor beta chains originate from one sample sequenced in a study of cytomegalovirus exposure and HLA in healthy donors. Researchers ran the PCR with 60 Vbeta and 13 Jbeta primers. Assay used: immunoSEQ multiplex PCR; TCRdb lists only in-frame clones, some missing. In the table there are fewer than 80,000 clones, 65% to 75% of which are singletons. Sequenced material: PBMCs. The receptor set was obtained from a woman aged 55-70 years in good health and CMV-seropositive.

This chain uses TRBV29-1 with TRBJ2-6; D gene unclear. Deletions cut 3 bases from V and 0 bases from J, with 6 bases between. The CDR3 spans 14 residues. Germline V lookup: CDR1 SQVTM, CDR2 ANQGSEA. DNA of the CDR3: TGCAGCGTTGACTTCAGCTCTGGGGCCAACGTCCTGACTTTC. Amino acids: CSVDFSSGANVLTF.

The CDR3 is CASSPGAGKSEKLFF. In DNA form, the CDR3 reads TGCGCCAGCAGCCCTGGTGCGGGAAAGAGTGAAAAACTGTTTTTT. The chain carries TRBV5-1 and TRBJ1-4; D not certain. This CDR3 spans 15 amino acids. Germline lookup yields CDR1 SGHRS and CDR2 YFSETQ. Trimming took off 4 bases at V and 7 bases at J, with 17 bases between the two ends. The full variable domain, with the rest looked up from reference TRBV5-1 and TRBJ1-4, is KAGVTQTPRYLIKTRGQQVTLSCSPISGHRSVSWYQQTPGQGLQFLFEYFSETQRNKGNFPGRFSGRQFSNSRSEMNVSTLELGDSALYLCASSPGAGKSEKLFFGSGTQLSVL.

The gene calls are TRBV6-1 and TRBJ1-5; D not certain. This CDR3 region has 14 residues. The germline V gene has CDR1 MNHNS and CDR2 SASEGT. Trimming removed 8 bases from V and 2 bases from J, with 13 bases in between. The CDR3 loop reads CASRNYEGNQPQHF. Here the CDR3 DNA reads TGTGCCAGCCGTAACTACGAGGGCAATCAGCCCCAGCATTTT.